The clone carrying this T cell receptor beta chain was observed a few times. As yet, its antigen is unknown. This sample was taken from a study of early T cells in non-severe SARS-CoV-2 infection. TCRdb reanalysed the 5' RACE reads using MiXCR and keeps one entry per CDR3 protein. This table holds about 80,000 distinct CDR3 sequences, about an eighth found once. Study conclusions and caveats: Matching with VDJdb favored anti-spike CD8 responses (missing private and CD4 specificities).

Input material: whole blood. This sequence originates from an adult who was a healthcare worker with PCR-confirmed SARS-CoV-2 infection or an uninfected control (not recorded which).

CDR3 nucleotide sequence: TGCGCCAGCAGGGGGACACCGAACACCGGGGAGCTGTTTTTT. Translating gives CASRGTPNTGELFF. The chain is built from TRBV5-1 and TRBJ2-2; D possibly corresponds to TRBD1 (6 bases). The CDR3 consists of 14 residues. From germline, CDR1 is SGHRS and CDR2 YFSETQ. V lost 5 bases to trimming and J lost 0 bases, with 8 bases between them.